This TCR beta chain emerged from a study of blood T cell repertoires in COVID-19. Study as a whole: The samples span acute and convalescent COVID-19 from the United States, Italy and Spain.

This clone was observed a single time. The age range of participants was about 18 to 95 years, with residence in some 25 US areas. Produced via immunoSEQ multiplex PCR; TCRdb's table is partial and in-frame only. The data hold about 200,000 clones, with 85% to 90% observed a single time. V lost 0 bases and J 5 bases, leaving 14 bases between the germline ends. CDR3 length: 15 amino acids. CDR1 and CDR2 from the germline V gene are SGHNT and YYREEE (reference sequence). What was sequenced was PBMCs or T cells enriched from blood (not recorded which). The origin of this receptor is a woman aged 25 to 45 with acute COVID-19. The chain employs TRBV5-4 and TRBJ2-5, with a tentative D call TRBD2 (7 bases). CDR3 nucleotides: TGTGCCAGCAGCTTGGGGGGGGCGCGGGAGGAGACCCAGTACTTC. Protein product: CASSLGGAREETQYF. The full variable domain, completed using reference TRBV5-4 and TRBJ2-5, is ETGVTQSPTHLIKTRGQQVTLRCSSQSGHNTVSWYQQALGQGPQFIFQYYREEENGRGNFPPRFSGLQFPNYSSELNVNALELDDSALYLCASSLGGAREETQYFGPGTRLLVL.